The T cell receptor beta chain under discussion was sequenced for a study of blood T cell repertoires in COVID-19. On the study more broadly: COVID-19 samples from acute and convalescent phases originated in the United States, Italy and Spain. PBMCs, B-cell-depleted T cells, or T cells were the source of the cDNA or gDNA that made up the material.

V was clipped by 4 bases and J by 4 bases; unmatched bases: 5. This CDR3 contains 14 residues. Germline assignment: CDR1 SGHRS and CDR2 YFSETQ. As originally analysed: The authors estimated nucleated cell counts from reference gene primer amplification. TCRdb's copy holds only in-frame clones and misses some; the assay was immunoSEQ multiplex PCR. V and J calls and clone size are given by that table; D and trimming were obtained from the DNA. The table has approximately 230,000 clones, 80% to 90% seen once. Sequences were obtained from peripheral blood. The genes are TRBV5-1 and TRBJ1-1, with 9 bases matching TRBD1. This receptor was taken from an elderly man with acute or convalescent COVID-19. CDR3 region: CASSAGTGTTEAFF. The DNA of the CDR3 is TGCGCCAGCAGCGCCGGGACAGGGACCACTGAAGCTTTCTTT. The variable domain in full, with the rest retrieved from reference TRBV5-1 and TRBJ1-1, is KAGVTQTPRYLIKTRGQQVTLSCSPISGHRSVSWYQQTPGQGLQFLFEYFSETQRNKGNFPGRFSGRQFSNSRSEMNVSTLELGDSALYLCASSAGTGTTEAFFGQGTRLTVV.